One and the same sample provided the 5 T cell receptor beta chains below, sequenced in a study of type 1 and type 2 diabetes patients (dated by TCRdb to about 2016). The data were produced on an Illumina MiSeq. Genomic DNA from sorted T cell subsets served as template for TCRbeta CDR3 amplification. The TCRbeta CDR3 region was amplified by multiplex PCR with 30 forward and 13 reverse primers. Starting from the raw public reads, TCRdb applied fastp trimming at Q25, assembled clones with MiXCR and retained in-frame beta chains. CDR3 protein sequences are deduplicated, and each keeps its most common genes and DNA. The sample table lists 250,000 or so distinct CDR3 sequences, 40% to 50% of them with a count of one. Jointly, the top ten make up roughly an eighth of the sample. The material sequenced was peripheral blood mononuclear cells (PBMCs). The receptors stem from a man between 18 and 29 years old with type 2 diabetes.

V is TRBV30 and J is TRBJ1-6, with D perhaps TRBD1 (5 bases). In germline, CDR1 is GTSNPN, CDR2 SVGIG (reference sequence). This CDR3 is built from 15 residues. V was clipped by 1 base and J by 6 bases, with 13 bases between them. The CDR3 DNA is TGTGCCTGGAGTGCCCAGACAGCTTCTAATTCACCCCTCCACTTT. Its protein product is CAWSAQTASNSPLHF.

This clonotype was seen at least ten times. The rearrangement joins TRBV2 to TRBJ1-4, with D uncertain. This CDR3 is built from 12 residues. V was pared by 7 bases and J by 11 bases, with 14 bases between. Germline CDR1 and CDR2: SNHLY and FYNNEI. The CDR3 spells CASKWTVAKLFF. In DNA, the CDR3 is TGTGCCAGCAAGTGGACCGTCGCGAAACTGTTTTTT.

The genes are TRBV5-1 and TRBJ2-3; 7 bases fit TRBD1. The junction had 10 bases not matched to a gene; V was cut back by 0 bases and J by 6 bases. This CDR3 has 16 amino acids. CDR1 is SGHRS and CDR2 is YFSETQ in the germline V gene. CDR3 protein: CASSLAGATRGDTQYF. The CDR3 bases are TGCGCCAGCAGCTTGGCCGGCGCAACCAGGGGGGATACGCAGTATTTT.

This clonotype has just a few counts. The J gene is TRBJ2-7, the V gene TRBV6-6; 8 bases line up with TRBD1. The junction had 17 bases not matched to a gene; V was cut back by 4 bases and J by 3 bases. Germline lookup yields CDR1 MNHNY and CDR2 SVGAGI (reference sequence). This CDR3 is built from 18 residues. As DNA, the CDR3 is TGTGCCAGCAGTTCAGGACAGGGTGGTTGGCGCGAGCGCTACGAGCAGTACTTC. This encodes CASSSGQGGWRERYEQYF.

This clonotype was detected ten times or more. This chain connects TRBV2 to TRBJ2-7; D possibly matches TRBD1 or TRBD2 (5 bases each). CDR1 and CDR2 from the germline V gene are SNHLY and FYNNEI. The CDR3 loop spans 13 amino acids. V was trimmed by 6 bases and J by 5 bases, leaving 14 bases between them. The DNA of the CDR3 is TGTGCCAGCAGGTGGGACCAGCCCGACGAGCAGTACTTC. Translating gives CASRWDQPDEQYF.